The source of this TCR beta chain is a study of control samples from healthy donors and cancer patients. Some clones are missing from TCRdb's copy, which holds only in-frame ones; the method was immunoSEQ multiplex PCR. The sample contains fewer than 200,000 clones, roughly 94% of which appear only once. Sequenced: PBMCs. This TCR was recovered from a man in his sixties with colorectal cancer.

In DNA, the CDR3 is TGTGCCAGTAGTATAGAGGTGGGAGCGGGGGGCTTTCAAGAGACCCAGTACTTC. Encoded protein: CASSIEVGAGGFQETQYF. V and J are TRBV19 and TRBJ2-5; 9 bases agree with TRBD2. Per the germline V gene, CDR1 is LNHDA and CDR2 is SQIVND (reference sequence). The CDR3 sequence is 18 residues long. The J segment lost 2 bases and the V segment lost 0 bases, leaving 10 bases of the junction unmatched.